This passage covers 17 T cell receptor beta chains from one sample sequenced in a study of T cells in Graves' hyperthyroidism and ophthalmopathy. RNA transcripts served as the template for amplifying TCR beta CDR3 regions. An initial round of RT-PCR targeting the TCR CDR3 relied on the HTBI primer set. TCRdb independently ran MiXCR on the multiplex PCR reads; one entry per CDR3 protein. The sample consists of about 420,000 distinct CDR3 sequences, 15% to 17% of them appearing once. Sequencing was performed on blood. Receptors were obtained from a woman aged 18-35 years with Graves' hyperthyroidism.

The chain links TRBV6-1 to TRBJ2-7; 8 bases are shared with TRBD2. J gave up 3 bases and V 7 bases, and 11 bases lay outside the gene matches. The CDR3 runs 15 residues. Germline V gives CDR1 MNHNS, CDR2 SASEGT. CDR3 residues: CASIDSGESGYEQYF. DNA of the CDR3: TGTGCCAGCATAGATAGCGGGGAGTCAGGCTACGAGCAGTACTTC.

The V gene is TRBV20-1, the J gene TRBJ1-6; the match to TRBD1 covers 9 bases. The CDR3 runs to 14 residues. J lost 5 bases, V lost 6 bases, and 5 bases had no gene match. Germline values: CDR1 DFQATT, CDR2 SNEGSKA (reference sequence). CDR3 in amino acids: CSAPGQGNNSPLHF. The CDR3 nucleotides are TGCAGTGCGCCGGGACAGGGTAATAATTCACCCCTCCACTTT.

This clonotype occurred many times. This chain connects TRBV27 to TRBJ2-1; 11 bases are a match to TRBD2. Per the germline V gene, CDR1 is MNHEY and CDR2 is SMNVEV (reference sequence). This CDR3 comprises 16 residues. The J segment lost 9 bases and the V segment lost 6 bases, leaving 13 bases of the junction unmatched. CDR3 in DNA: TGTGCCAGCAGACTCCTCACTAGCGGGGGTGGGGTTGAGCAGTTCTTC. Translated: CASRLLTSGGGVEQFF.

This chain connects TRBV11-2 to TRBJ2-1; 10 bases fit TRBD2. CDR1 and CDR2 (germline): SGHAT, FQNNGV. V shed 1 base, J shed 5 bases, and the junction held 5 bases outside the gene matches. The CDR3 sequence is 16 residues long. The CDR3 bases are TGTGCCAGCAGCTTAGGTAGCGGGAGGAACAACAATGAGCAGTTCTTC. Protein sequence: CASSLGSGRNNNEQFF.

DNA for the CDR3: TGTGCCAGCAGCCCCCGACTCCTATTCACAGATACGCAGTATTTT. Protein product: CASSPRLLFTDTQYF. The chain links TRBV9 to TRBJ2-3, with D unresolved. Trimming pared 4 bases from V and 2 bases from J, leaving 14 bases between. The germline V gene encodes CDR1 SGDLS and CDR2 YYNGEE. The CDR3 contains 15 residues.

There are many counts of this clonotype. This chain links TRBV28 with TRBJ1-2; 7 bases map to TRBD1. V lost 5 bases to trimming and J lost 6 bases; unmatched junction nucleotides: 12. The CDR3 is made up of 15 amino acids. Germline CDR1 is MDHEN and CDR2 is SYDVKM. The chain's CDR3 is CASSLVGKTGNGYTF. The DNA of the CDR3 is TGTGCCAGCAGTCTGGTAGGAAAGACAGGGAATGGCTACACCTTC.

This clonotype was seen many times. The rearrangement uses TRBV6-4 and TRBJ2-1, with 9 bases fitting TRBD1. This CDR3 has 16 amino acids. The germline gives CDR1 MRHNA, CDR2 SNTAGT. J was trimmed by 8 bases and V by 5 bases; bases with no gene match: 13. Here the CDR3 DNA reads TGTGCCAGCAGTACGGATCCGGGACAGGGCTTGGATGAGCAGTTCTTC. Its translation is CASSTDPGQGLDEQFF.

This clonotype was observed a handful of times. Since a much larger clone is just one base distant, this may be a read error. CDR3 region: CSTSLPGNVYEQYF. DNA for the CDR3: TGCAGTACCAGCCTCCCAGGCAATGTTTACGAGCAGTACTTC. The chain uses TRBV20-1 and TRBJ2-7; no firm D call. The CDR3 length is 14 residues. V was cut by 8 bases and J by 4 bases, with 21 bases left in between. Germline values: CDR1 DFQATT, CDR2 SNEGSKA (reference sequence).

There are a few counts of this clonotype. The chain carries TRBV5-4 and TRBJ2-2; D possibly corresponds to TRBD2 (5 bases). The CDR3 spans 14 residues. Germline V CDR1 and CDR2: SGHNT, YYREEE (reference sequence). Trimming took 3 bases from V and 5 from J, leaving 11 bases between them. The CDR3 region is CASSSAEGTGELFF. The CDR3 DNA reads as TGTGCCAGCAGCTCAGCCGAGGGAACCGGGGAGCTGTTTTTT.

The V and J genes are TRBV20-1 and TRBJ1-2, with D perhaps matching TRBD1 (5 bases). V gave up 6 bases and J gave up 3 bases, with 26 bases separating them. The CDR3 is 17 amino acids. The germline gives CDR1 DFQATT, CDR2 SNEGSKA (reference sequence). CDR3 coding DNA: TGCAGTGCCAACCTCGGGACGGGTGGGTTCGGGGACTATGGCTACACCTTC. It specifies CSANLGTGGFGDYGYTF.

This clonotype was recorded a few times. The rearrangement uses TRBV13 and TRBJ2-7, with 8 bases lining up with TRBD2. The V gene's germline CDR1 is PRHDT and CDR2 FYEKMQ (reference sequence). Trimming took 3 bases from V and 6 from J; bases not matched to a gene: 7. This CDR3 comprises 14 residues. The CDR3 sequence: CASSLSGGLAEQYF. The CDR3, as DNA: TGTGCCAGCAGCTTGTCGGGGGGGCTTGCCGAGCAGTACTTC.

This clonotype was seen many times. This sequence joins TRBV19 and TRBJ1-1; D possibly corresponds to TRBD1 (5 bases). The germline gives CDR1 LNHDA, CDR2 SQIVND (reference sequence). The CDR3 has 14 amino acids. V lost 3 bases to trimming and J lost 0 bases, with 8 bases between them. The CDR3 protein is CASSMGRMNTEAFF. The CDR3 DNA reads TGTGCCAGTAGTATGGGACGGATGAACACTGAAGCTTTCTTT.

This clonotype was found many times. The V and J genes are TRBV7-9 and TRBJ2-7, with 9 bases matching TRBD2. The V and J ends lost 6 bases and 7 bases, in that order; junction bases with no gene match: 10. From germline, CDR1 is SEHNR and CDR2 FQNEAQ (reference sequence). The CDR3 spans 14 residues. CDR3 protein: CASSPNSGSEEQYF. The DNA of the CDR3 is TGTGCCAGCAGTCCAAATAGCGGGAGTGAAGAGCAGTACTTC. The full variable domain, its missing parts supplied by reference TRBV7-9 and TRBJ2-7, is DTGVSQNPRHKITKRGQNVTFRCDPISEHNRLYWYRQTLGQGPEFLTYFQNEAQLEKSRLLSDRFSAERPKGSFSTLEIQRTEQGDSAMYLCASSPNSGSEEQYFGPGTRLTVT.

As for this clonotype: Possible read error: a much larger clone is one base away. The chain joins TRBV11-3 to TRBJ2-2; tentative D call: TRBD1 (5 bases). The germline gives CDR1 SGHNT, CDR2 YENEEA. This CDR3 comprises 14 residues. Here the CDR3 reads CAGSGAANTGELFF. CDR3 nucleotides: TGTGCCGGCAGTGGGGCTGCGAACACCGGGGAGCTGTTTTTT.

V usage is TRBV4-3 and J usage is TRBJ2-1; the match to TRBD2 covers 9 bases. CDR3 length equals 17 residues. Losses at the gene ends were 4 bases for V and 4 bases for J; bases not matched to a gene: 11. Germline V gives CDR1 LGHNA, CDR2 YSLEER. CDR3 in amino acids: CASSLTSMREGYNEQFF. The CDR3 bases are TGCGCCAGCAGCCTAACCTCCATGCGGGAGGGGTACAATGAGCAGTTCTTC.

This clonotype was detected a few times. The V gene is TRBV20-1, the J gene TRBJ2-2; 7 bases map to TRBD2. V dropped 1 base and J dropped 2; count of bases not matched to a gene: 4. Germline V gene lookup returns CDR1 DFQATT and CDR2 SNEGSKA (reference sequence). The CDR3 sequence is 15 residues long. The CDR3 bases are TGCAGTGCTAGAGTAGCGGGCATAAACACCGGGGAGCTGTTTTTT. Protein: CSARVAGINTGELFF.

This clonotype has ten or more counts. CDR3 nucleotides: TGTGCCAGCAGCCTCTCGGCGGGGAGTGACAATGAGCAGTTCTTC. It codes for CASSLSAGSDNEQFF. This chain connects TRBV7-3 to TRBJ2-1; a weak D match, TRBD2 (6 bases). Trimming removed 5 bases at V and 5 bases at J, with 16 bases between. CDR1 and CDR2 (germline): SGHTA, FQGTGA. This CDR3 comprises 15 residues.